This T cell receptor beta chain came from a study of cytomegalovirus exposure and HLA in healthy donors. Study as a whole: An analysis done earlier identified about 120 million unique TCR beta sequences from about 180 million T cells. Whole-study results and caveats: As confirmed in vitro, three CMV-associated chains were specific for CMV antigens. A later look showed TCR association rates differing by HLA locus, highest for DRB1 and lowest for HLA-C. The classifier, whose performance was assessed in both the original and validation cohorts, reportedly diagnosed cytomegalovirus status with high specificity and sensitivity.

This PCR relied on a set of 60 Vbeta primers and 13 Jbeta primers. Profiling relied on immunoSEQ multiplex PCR, and the TCRdb table lists in-frame clones only, not all of them. The table records approximately 190,000 clones, approximately 78% of them present only once. Concerning this clone itself: The antigen is not known.

The source material was PBMCs. This receptor was obtained from a woman between 18 and 30 years old in good health and CMV-seronegative.

CDR3 protein: CASSSGTLLYNEQFF. CDR3 bases: TGTGCCAGCAGTTCCGGGACTCTTCTATACAATGAGCAGTTCTTC. The gene calls are TRBV27 and TRBJ2-1; a weak D match, TRBD2 (6 bases). The V end was cut by 4 bases, the J end by 4 bases, with 14 bases between. Germline V lookup: CDR1 MNHEY, CDR2 SMNVEV (reference sequence). This CDR3 has 15 amino acids.